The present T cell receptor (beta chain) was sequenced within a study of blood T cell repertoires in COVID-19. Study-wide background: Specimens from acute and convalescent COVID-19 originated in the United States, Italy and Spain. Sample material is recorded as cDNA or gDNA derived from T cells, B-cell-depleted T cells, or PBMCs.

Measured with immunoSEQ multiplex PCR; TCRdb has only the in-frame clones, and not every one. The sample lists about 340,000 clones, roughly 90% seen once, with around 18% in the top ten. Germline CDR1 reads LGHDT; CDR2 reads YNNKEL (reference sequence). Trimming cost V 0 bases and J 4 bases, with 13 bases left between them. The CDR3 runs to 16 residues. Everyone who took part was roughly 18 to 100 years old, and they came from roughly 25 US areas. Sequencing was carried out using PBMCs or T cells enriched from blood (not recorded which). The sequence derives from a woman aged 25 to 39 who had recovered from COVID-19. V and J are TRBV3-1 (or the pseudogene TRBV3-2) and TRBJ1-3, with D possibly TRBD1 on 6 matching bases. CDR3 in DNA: TGTGCCAGCAGCCAAGACACAGGGTGGAAGGGAAACACCATATATTTT. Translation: CASSQDTGWKGNTIYF.